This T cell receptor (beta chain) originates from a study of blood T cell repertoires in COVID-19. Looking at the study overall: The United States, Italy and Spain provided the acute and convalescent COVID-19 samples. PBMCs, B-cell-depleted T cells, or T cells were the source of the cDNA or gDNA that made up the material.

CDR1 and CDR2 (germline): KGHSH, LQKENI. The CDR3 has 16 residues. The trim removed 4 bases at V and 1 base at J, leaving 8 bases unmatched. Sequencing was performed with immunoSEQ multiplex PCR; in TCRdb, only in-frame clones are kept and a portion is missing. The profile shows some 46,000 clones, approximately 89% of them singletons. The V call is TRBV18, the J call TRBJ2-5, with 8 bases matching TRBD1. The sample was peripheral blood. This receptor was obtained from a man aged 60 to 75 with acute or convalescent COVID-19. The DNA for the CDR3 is TGTGCCAGCTCACGAGGACAGGGAAGGTCCCAAGAGACCCAGTACTTC. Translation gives CASSRGQGRSQETQYF.